This note documents a single T cell receptor beta chain sequence. The CDR3 spans 14 residues. J lost 6 bases, V lost 0 bases, and 2 bases had no gene match. The germline V gene has CDR1 SGHTA and CDR2 FQGNSA. These data originate in a study of blood T cell repertoires in COVID-19. Looking at the study overall: The United States, Italy and Spain supplied acute and convalescent COVID-19 samples. Sources were T cells, B-cell-depleted T cells, or PBMCs; the material itself was cDNA or gDNA.

How the authors handled the data: From reference gene primer amplification, estimates of nucleated cell counts were derived. TCRdb keeps only in-frame clones here, not all; method: immunoSEQ multiplex PCR. Clone size and V and J calls were adopted from that table, with D and trimming inferred from the DNA. This table has about 230,000 clones, roughly 88% appearing once. The sample consisted of peripheral blood. The sequence was obtained from a man between 35 and 55 years old with acute or convalescent COVID-19. V gene TRBV7-2 combines with J gene TRBJ2-7; 10 bases line up with TRBD2. The CDR3 DNA is TGTGCCAGCAGCTTAGCTCTAGCGGGAGCCGAGCAGTACTTC. This codes for CASSLALAGAEQYF.